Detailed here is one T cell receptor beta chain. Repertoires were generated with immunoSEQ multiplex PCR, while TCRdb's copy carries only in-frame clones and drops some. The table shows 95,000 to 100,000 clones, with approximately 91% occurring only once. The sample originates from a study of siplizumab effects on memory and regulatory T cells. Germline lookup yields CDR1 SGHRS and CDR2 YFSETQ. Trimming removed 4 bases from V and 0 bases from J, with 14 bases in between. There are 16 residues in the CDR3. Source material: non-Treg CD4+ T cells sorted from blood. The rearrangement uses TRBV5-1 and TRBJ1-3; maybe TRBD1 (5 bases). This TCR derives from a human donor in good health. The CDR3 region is CASSLRGASSGNTIYF. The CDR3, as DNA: TGCGCCAGCAGCCTCCGGGGCGCGAGCTCTGGAAACACCATATATTTT.